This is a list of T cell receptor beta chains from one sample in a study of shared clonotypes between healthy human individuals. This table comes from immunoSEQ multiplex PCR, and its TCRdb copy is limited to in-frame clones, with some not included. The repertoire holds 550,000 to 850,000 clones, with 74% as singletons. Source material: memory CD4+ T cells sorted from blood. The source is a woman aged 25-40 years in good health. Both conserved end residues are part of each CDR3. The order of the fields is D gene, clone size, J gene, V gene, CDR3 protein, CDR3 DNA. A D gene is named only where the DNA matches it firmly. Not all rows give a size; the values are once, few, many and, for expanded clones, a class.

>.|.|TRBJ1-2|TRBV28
CASSPSGTGLNYGYTF
TGTGCCAGCAGTCCTTCCGGGACGGGGCTAAACTATGGCTACACCTTC
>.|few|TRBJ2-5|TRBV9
CASSVGVDGRGETQYF
TGTGCCAGCAGCGTAGGCGTGGACGGCCGGGGGGAGACCCAGTACTTC
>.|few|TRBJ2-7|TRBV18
CASSPTSPGGTGIEQYF
TGTGCCAGCTCACCGACTTCCCCGGGAGGAACAGGGATCGAGCAGTACTTC
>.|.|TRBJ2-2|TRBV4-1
CASSQGGARTGELFF
TGCGCCAGCAGCCAAGGAGGGGCAAGGACCGGGGAGCTGTTTTTT
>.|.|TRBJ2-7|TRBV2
CASIRDTTYEQYF
TGTGCCAGCATCCGGGACACAACCTACGAGCAGTACTTC
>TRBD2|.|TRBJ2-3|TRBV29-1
CSVVGLAGVPDTQYF
TGCAGCGTCGTGGGACTAGCGGGAGTACCAGATACGCAGTATTTT
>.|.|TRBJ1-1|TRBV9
CASSVLAGTEAFF
TGTGCCAGCAGCGTACTAGCTGGGACTGAAGCTTTCTTT
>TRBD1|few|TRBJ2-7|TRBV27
CASRPNRGYAYEQYF
TGTGCCAGCAGACCTAACAGGGGGTACGCCTACGAGCAGTACTTC
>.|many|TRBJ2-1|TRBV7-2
CASSLGTRLYNEQFF
TGTGCCAGCAGCTTAGGCACGAGACTGTACAATGAGCAGTTCTTC
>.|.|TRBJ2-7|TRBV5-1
CASSSGTRGHEQYF
TGCGCCAGCAGCTCCGGGACACGGGGGCACGAGCAGTACTTC
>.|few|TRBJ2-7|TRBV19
CASSAGVEQYF
TGTGCCAGTAGTGCCGGGGTCGAGCAGTACTTC
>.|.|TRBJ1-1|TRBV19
CASSIGQTMNTEAFF
TGTGCCAGTAGTATAGGACAGACAATGAACACTGAAGCTTTCTTT
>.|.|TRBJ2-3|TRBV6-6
CASSYSREDTQYF
TGTGCCAGCAGTTACTCACGGGAAGATACGCAGTATTTT
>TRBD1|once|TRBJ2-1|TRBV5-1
CASRRTGERDEQFF
TGCGCCAGCCGAAGGACAGGGGAGCGAGATGAGCAGTTCTTC